The rows below give T cell receptor beta chains drawn from one sample of a study of memory CD4+ T cells and cytomegalovirus serostatus. Profiled with immunoSEQ multiplex PCR; TCRdb holds only in-frame clones, not every one. This table holds about 42,000 clones, 78% found once. The specimen was memory CD4+ T cells from blood. The source of these receptors is an adult in good health and CMV-seronegative. Each CDR3 is given with its conserved first and last residue. The order of the fields is clone size, V gene, D gene, J gene, CDR3 DNA, CDR3 protein. A D gene is named only where the DNA matches it firmly. Some rows have no size entry. The others give once, few or many, or a class for an expanded clone.

size: .
V: TRBV15
D: .
J: TRBJ1-1
DNA: TGTGCCACCAGCAGAGATCTGGCAGGAAACACTGAAGCTTTCTTT
CDR3: CATSRDLAGNTEAFF

size: once
V: TRBV19
D: .
J: TRBJ1-4
DNA: TGTGCCAGTAGCCAGAGGGTGAGGGGTGAAAAACTGTTTTTT
CDR3: CASSQRVRGEKLFF

size: .
V: TRBV6-1
D: TRBD1
J: TRBJ1-6
DNA: TGTGCCAGCATCAGGGGGTATGACTATAATTCACCCCTCCACTTT
CDR3: CASIRGYDYNSPLHF

size: .
V: TRBV5-1
D: TRBD1
J: TRBJ1-1
DNA: TGCGCCAGCAGCTACGACAGGGGCGGAACTGAAGCTTTCTTT
CDR3: CASSYDRGGTEAFF

size: .
V: TRBV7-2
D: .
J: TRBJ1-1
DNA: TGTGCCATCTCGAATCCGAACACTGAAGCTTTCTTT
CDR3: CAISNPNTEAFF

size: .
V: TRBV5-1
D: TRBD1
J: TRBJ1-2
DNA: TGCGCCAGCAGCTTGGAGGGACAGGGGGCGTCTGGCTACACCTTC
CDR3: CASSLEGQGASGYTF

size: .
V: TRBV5-1
D: TRBD1
J: TRBJ2-1
DNA: TGCGCCAGCAGCTTGGTTCCGGACAGGGACAATGAGCAGTTCTTC
CDR3: CASSLVPDRDNEQFF

size: .
V: TRBV19
D: TRBD1
J: TRBJ2-3
DNA: TGTGCCAGTAGTATCGGGTGGACAGGGGGCGAGCAGTATTTT
CDR3: CASSIGWTGGEQYF

size: .
V: TRBV5-6
D: .
J: TRBJ2-3
DNA: TGTGCCAGCTGTCTATGGAGAGATACGCAGTATTTT
CDR3: CASCLWRDTQYF

size: .
V: TRBV5-1
D: TRBD1
J: TRBJ1-1
DNA: TGCGCCAGCAGCTTGATGGGACAGGGTCCTGAAGCTTTCTTT
CDR3: CASSLMGQGPEAFF

size: .
V: TRBV6-5
D: .
J: TRBJ1-2
DNA: TGTGCCAGCAGTTACGGGATTAACTATGGCTACACCTTC
CDR3: CASSYGINYGYTF

size: .
V: TRBV30
D: TRBD1
J: TRBJ2-5
DNA: TGTGCCTGCCTCCGGGACAGGGCTTTGGAGACCCAGTACTTC
CDR3: CACLRDRALETQYF

size: few
V: TRBV2
D: .
J: TRBJ1-5
DNA: TGTGCCAGCGGGAGACAGGAGGGCAATCAGCCCCAGCATTTT
CDR3: CASGRQEGNQPQHF

size: .
V: TRBV5-1
D: TRBD1
J: TRBJ2-1
DNA: TGCGCCAGCAGCCCTAGACAGGGGACCCCTATCGAGCAGTTCTTC
CDR3: CASSPRQGTPIEQFF

size: .
V: TRBV7-9
D: .
J: TRBJ1-5
DNA: TGTGCCAGCAGCTCCAGAAAACAACAGGGTAAGGGGCAGCCCCAGCATTTT
CDR3: CASSSRKQQGKGQPQHF

size: once
V: TRBV5-1
D: .
J: TRBJ1-4
DNA: TGCGCCAGCAGCTTTCTCGGGACCACTAATGAAAAACTGTTTTTT
CDR3: CASSFLGTTNEKLFF

size: few
V: TRBV5-4
D: TRBD1
J: TRBJ1-2
DNA: TGTGCCACCAGGGGGGACAGGGGTCCCCTTAGAGGTGGCTACACCTTC
CDR3: CATRGDRGPLRGGYTF

size: .
V: TRBV5-1
D: .
J: TRBJ2-3
DNA: TGCGCCAGCAGCTTAGGGGGCACAGATACGCAGTATTTT
CDR3: CASSLGGTDTQYF

size: .
V: TRBV19
D: .
J: TRBJ1-1
DNA: TGTGCCAGTGGACCATACGGCGCTGAAGCTTTCTTT
CDR3: CASGPYGAEAFF

size: .
V: TRBV5-6
D: .
J: TRBJ2-7
DNA: TGTGCCAGCACCTCCGGGGTGAAACGGGGCCTCGAGCAGTACTTC
CDR3: CASTSGVKRGLEQYF